This passage covers 18 T cell receptor beta chains from one sample sequenced in a study of shared clonotypes between healthy human individuals. Profiled with immunoSEQ multiplex PCR; TCRdb holds only in-frame clones, not every one. This sample has over a million clones; roughly 95% occur once, and the top ten carry over 1%. The sample taken for sequencing was naive CD4+ T cells sorted from blood. Subset reported: CD45RA+ positively selected. The receptor source for this set is a young man in good health.

This sequence joins TRBV6-1 and TRBJ2-2, with 9 bases that match TRBD2. CDR3 length: 16 residues. In germline, CDR1 is MNHNS, CDR2 SASEGT. Germline trimming cut 4 bases from V and 0 bases from J; bases unmatched to any gene: 3. CDR3 in amino acids: CASSVRTSANTGELFF. The CDR3 region has the DNA TGTGCCAGCAGTGTGAGGACTAGCGCGAACACCGGGGAGCTGTTTTTT.

This chain connects TRBV25-1 to TRBJ1-2; 10 bases fit TRBD1. The CDR3 is 14 amino acids. V shed 6 bases, J shed 5 bases, and the junction held 6 bases outside the gene matches. Germline V gives CDR1 MGHDK, CDR2 SYGVNS. The CDR3 DNA is TGTGCCAGCAGATCCTCGGGACAGGGGTATGGCTACACCTTC. Encoded protein: CASRSSGQGYGYTF.

This chain uses TRBV7-2 with TRBJ2-3; 9 bases match TRBD2. The germline gives CDR1 SGHTA, CDR2 FQGNSA. The CDR3 sequence is 14 residues long. Trimming cost V 5 bases and J 8 bases; bases outside gene matches: 8. CDR3 region: CASSLGLAGGTQYF. CDR3 nucleotide sequence: TGTGCCAGCAGCCTGGGACTAGCTGGTGGTACGCAGTATTTT.

The count of this clone is one. The chain joins TRBV5-4 to TRBJ2-3; D possibly matches TRBD1 or TRBD2 (5 bases each). The CDR3 length is 16 residues. Germline CDR1 and CDR2: SGHNT and YYREEE (reference sequence). Deletions cut 3 bases from V and 2 bases from J, with 16 bases between. CDR3 in DNA: TGTGCCAGCAGCTCCTTGTCGGGACGGGCCACAGATACGCAGTATTTT. Translating it yields CASSSLSGRATDTQYF. Looking up the rest from reference TRBV5-4 and TRBJ2-3 gives the full variable domain: ETGVTQSPTHLIKTRGQQVTLRCSSQSGHNTVSWYQQALGQGPQFIFQYYREEENGRGNFPPRFSGLQFPNYSSELNVNALELDDSALYLCASSSLSGRATDTQYFGPGTRLTVL.

This sequence joins TRBV7-9 and TRBJ2-7, with D possibly TRBD1 on 5 matching bases. This CDR3 contains 15 residues. The germline V gene encodes CDR1 SEHNR and CDR2 FQNEAQ (reference sequence). The V and J ends lost 5 bases and 2 bases respectively, with 16 bases between them. The DNA for the CDR3 is TGTGCCAGCAGCCCATGGACATCACTCCCCTACGAGCAGTACTTC. It is translated as CASSPWTSLPYEQYF.

This rearrangement joins TRBV7-2 to TRBJ2-7; 10 bases agree with TRBD2. CDR1 is SGHTA, CDR2 FQGNSA, per germline. The CDR3 has 16 residues. V gave up 4 bases and J gave up 3 bases; unmatched junction bases: 9. The CDR3 protein is CASSSLAGGTLYEQYF. The CDR3 DNA is TGTGCCAGCAGCTCTTTAGCGGGAGGAACTCTCTACGAGCAGTACTTC.

The rearrangement joins TRBV5-6 to TRBJ2-7; unclear D gene. Germline loops: CDR1 SGHDT, CDR2 YYEEEE. The V and J ends lost 0 bases and 2 bases respectively, with 6 bases between them. This CDR3 contains 13 residues. CDR3 protein: CASSLDTPYEQYF. CDR3 nucleotides: TGTGCCAGCAGCTTGGATACCCCCTACGAGCAGTACTTC.

In this sample, this clone turned up once. The chain employs TRBV28 and TRBJ2-7; possibly TRBD2 for D (6 bases). Trimming took off 6 bases at V and 0 bases at J, with 12 bases between the two ends. From germline, CDR1 is MDHEN and CDR2 SYDVKM. The CDR3 contains 14 residues. CDR3 protein: CASRNQGLSYEQYF. The DNA of the CDR3 is TGTGCCAGCAGGAATCAGGGACTCTCCTACGAGCAGTACTTC.

V usage is TRBV5-1 and J usage is TRBJ2-7, with D unresolved. CDR3 length: 13 amino acids. Trimming left V 0 bases short and J 7 bases short, with 11 bases between. Germline lookup yields CDR1 SGHRS and CDR2 YFSETQ. The CDR3 DNA reads as TGCGCCAGCAGCTTGGATCCTACCGGGGAGCAGTACTTC. Residues: CASSLDPTGEQYF.

The chain joins TRBV28 to TRBJ1-1; TRBD1 aligns across 8 bases. The germline CDR1 and CDR2 sequences are MDHEN and SYDVKM. J lost 0 bases, V lost 5 bases, and 5 bases had no gene match. The CDR3 runs to 15 residues. The CDR3 nucleotides are TGTGCCAGCAGTACTGCAGGGGGCTTGAACACTGAAGCTTTCTTT. It encodes CASSTAGGLNTEAFF. Full variable domain (rest looked up from reference TRBV28 and TRBJ1-1): DVKVTQSSRYLVKRTGEKVFLECVQDMDHENMFWYRQDPGLGLRLIYFSYDVKMKEKGDIPEGYSVSREKKERFSLILESASTNQTSMYLCASSTAGGLNTEAFFGQGTRLTVV.

As regards this clone: One junction end does not reproduce the germline sequence, and a read error may be involved. This chain uses TRBV7-7 with TRBJ2-2; tentatively, D is TRBD2 (5 bases). The germline V gene encodes CDR1 SSHAT and CDR2 FNYEAQ (reference sequence). This CDR3 is 13 amino acids long. The CDR3 here is CASSFTRGGELFF. The CDR3 bases are TGTGCTAGCAGCTTTACACGGGGAGGGGAGCTGTTTTTT.

The chain has TRBV5-1 and TRBJ2-1; maybe TRBD2 (5 bases). The germline V gene has CDR1 SGHRS and CDR2 YFSETQ. There are 15 residues in the CDR3. Deletions cut 3 bases from V and 7 bases from J, with 17 bases between. CDR3 sequence reads: CASSSTPRGLNEQFF. DNA for the CDR3: TGCGCCAGCAGCTCGACTCCCCGGGGTTTAAATGAGCAGTTCTTC.

The rearrangement links TRBV5-1 to TRBJ1-4, with D perhaps matching TRBD1 (5 bases). Germline values: CDR1 SGHRS, CDR2 YFSETQ. The length of the CDR3 is 16 residues. V was pared by 4 bases and J by 6 bases, with 19 bases between. Here the CDR3 reads CASSQSWGLVDEKLFF. CDR3 DNA sequence: TGCGCCAGCAGCCAGTCTTGGGGGTTGGTAGATGAAAAACTGTTTTTT.

This chain connects TRBV18 to TRBJ1-1, with D unclear. The V gene lost 2 bases and the J gene lost 4 bases, with 5 bases spanning the gap. Germline CDR1 reads KGHSH; CDR2 reads LQKENI. This CDR3 comprises 12 residues. CDR3 sequence reads: CASSPDGTEAFF. CDR3 bases: TGTGCCAGCTCACCAGACGGCACTGAAGCTTTCTTT.

The rearrangement links TRBV25-1 to TRBJ2-5, with 7 bases fitting TRBD1. V was pared by 5 bases and J by 5 bases, with 8 bases of the junction left unmatched. This CDR3 has 14 amino acids. The germline CDR1 and CDR2 sequences are MGHDK and SYGVNS. CDR3 sequence (DNA): TGTGCCAGCAGTAGTTCGACAGGGCAGGAGACCCAGTACTTC. This encodes CASSSSTGQETQYF.

The rearrangement links TRBV28 to TRBJ1-2; D gene unclear. The CDR3 contains 14 residues. Trimming pared 6 bases from V and 8 bases from J, leaving 19 bases between. The germline CDR1 and CDR2 sequences are MDHEN and SYDVKM. The CDR3 protein is CASSPSDVVRGYTF. CDR3 DNA: TGTGCCAGCAGCCCCTCGGATGTGGTCAGGGGCTACACCTTC.

This sequence joins TRBV9 and TRBJ2-1, with D perhaps matching TRBD1 or TRBD2 (5 bases each). The CDR3 totals 14 residues. V shed 8 bases and J shed 0 bases, with 12 bases lying between them. The germline gives CDR1 SGDLS, CDR2 YYNGEE. CDR3 in DNA: TGTGCCAGTGAAAGGGGAGACTCCTACAATGAGCAGTTCTTC. It yields the protein CASERGDSYNEQFF.

This chain links TRBV6-6 with TRBJ1-2; possible D gene TRBD1, 5 bases. The CDR3 covers 15 residues. In germline, CDR1 is MNHNY, CDR2 SVGAGI (reference sequence). V lost 8 bases, J lost 3 bases, and 19 bases lay in between. CDR3 bases: TGTGCCAGCGAGTTACGGGCAGGGAGGCACTATGGCTACACCTTC. Amino acids: CASELRAGRHYGYTF.